Here is one TCR beta chain with its context. Its target is not known. The record originates from a study of CD8+ T cells in alopecia areata. Study-level background: The protocol delivered tofacitinib for 6 to 18 months, then withdrew it for 6 months. Study results and limitations: There were also resident alphabeta T cells of normal skin sequenced in scalp samples.

The treatment here: oral pan-JAK inhibitor, 5-10 mg twice daily. RNA was isolated and reverse transcribed to cDNA, the sequencing template. The assay was immunoSEQ multiplex PCR, and TCRdb's table has in-frame clones only and misses some. Of about 250,000 clones listed, roughly 63% are singletons. Sequences were derived from CD4+ T cells sorted from blood, sampled around week 52, from a patient treated with tofacitinib. The sequence was collected from a human donor with alopecia areata.

CDR3 residues: CASSSTQFSPLHF. CDR3 sequence (DNA): TGTGCCAGCAGCTCTACACAATTTTCACCCCTCCACTTT. The rearrangement uses TRBV9 and TRBJ1-6, with D unresolved. V shed 4 bases and J shed 9 bases, with 11 bases lying between them. There are 13 residues in the CDR3. Per the germline V gene, CDR1 is SGDLS and CDR2 is YYNGEE.